The clone carrying this TCR beta chain was seen just once. Original processing methods: From reference gene primer amplification, estimates of nucleated cell counts were derived. Some clones are missing from TCRdb's copy, which holds only in-frame ones; the method was immunoSEQ multiplex PCR. V and J calls and clone size come straight from that table; D and trimming were deduced from the DNA. There are about 210,000 clones in the sample; roughly 80% occur only once, and over 7% lies in the top ten. This entry comes from a study of blood T cell repertoires in COVID-19. Per germline, CDR1 ENHRY and CDR2 SYGVKD. CDR3 length equals 12 residues. V was clipped by 4 bases and J by 8 bases, with 11 bases between them.

The chain recombines TRBV10-3 with TRBJ1-1; D uncertain. Sequences were obtained from peripheral blood. The receptor was isolated from a woman aged 70 to 79 with acute or convalescent COVID-19. The CDR3 loop is CAISAAGLEAFF. CDR3 in DNA: TGTGCCATCAGTGCGGCCGGGTTAGAAGCTTTCTTT.